The 5 T cell receptor beta chains below come from one sample, sequenced in a study of shared clonotypes between healthy human individuals. The data were produced by immunoSEQ multiplex PCR, yet TCRdb's version contains in-frame clones alone and is incomplete. The sample carries roughly 2,500,000 clones, approximately 93% recorded once. The sample was naive CD4+ T cells from PBMCs. The sample's subset: CD45RA+ positively selected. Receptors originate from a man younger than 35 in good health. Some clones in this sample may be carry-over from other donors' samples.

The V call is TRBV5-4, the J call TRBJ1-1; no firm D call. The ends were cut back, 0 bases at V and 6 bases at J, with 6 bases in the middle. Germline values: CDR1 SGHNT, CDR2 YYREEE (reference sequence). CDR3 size: 12 residues. CDR3 sequence reads: CASSLAEAEAFF. CDR3 coding DNA: TGTGCCAGCAGCTTGGCGGAGGCTGAAGCTTTCTTT.

The J gene is TRBJ2-3, the V gene TRBV28, with 7 bases identical to TRBD2. The CDR3 covers 15 residues. The germline V gene has CDR1 MDHEN and CDR2 SYDVKM. Trimming took 5 bases from V and 0 from J; bases not matched to a gene: 5. The CDR3 here is CASSGGGTSTDTQYF. CDR3 nucleotide sequence: TGTGCCAGCAGTGGGGGGGGGACTAGCACAGATACGCAGTATTTT. Full variable domain (missing parts from reference TRBV28 and TRBJ2-3): DVKVTQSSRYLVKRTGEKVFLECVQDMDHENMFWYRQDPGLGLRLIYFSYDVKMKEKGDIPEGYSVSREKKERFSLILESASTNQTSMYLCASSGGGTSTDTQYFGPGTRLTVL.

In regard to this clone: The sample holds other DNA sequences that translate to the same CDR3. The chain is built from TRBV5-1 and TRBJ2-3, with D uncertain. Per the germline V gene, CDR1 is SGHRS and CDR2 is YFSETQ. Deletions cut 4 bases from V and 0 bases from J, with 3 bases between. This CDR3 has 12 amino acids. The CDR3, as DNA: TGCGCCAGCAGCCAGAGCACAGATACGCAGTATTTT. It yields the protein CASSQSTDTQYF.

The V call is TRBV4-3, the J call TRBJ2-7; D is perhaps TRBD1 (7 bases). The CDR3 totals 15 residues. V shed 1 base and J shed 3 bases, with 13 bases lying between them. Per the germline V gene, CDR1 is LGHNA and CDR2 is YSLEER. The chain's CDR3 is CASSQAWQGGYEQYF. The CDR3 nucleotides are TGCGCCAGCAGCCAAGCTTGGCAGGGGGGCTACGAGCAGTACTTC.

V is TRBV6-1 and J is TRBJ2-5; possibly TRBD1 for D (5 bases). Germline values: CDR1 MNHNS, CDR2 SASEGT. The CDR3 contains 13 residues. The V end was cut by 4 bases, the J end by 4 bases, with 10 bases between. CDR3 region: CASSVDTRETQYF. The CDR3, as DNA: TGTGCCAGCAGTGTGGACACTCGAGAGACCCAGTACTTC.